This is a list of T cell receptor beta chains from one sample in a study of shared T cell receptors in the human thymus. The data were produced by immunoSEQ multiplex PCR, yet TCRdb's version contains in-frame clones alone and is incomplete. The sample includes about 660,000 clones, about 89% of them seen just once. This sample also appeared in a second study, on human thymus T cells.

The sample was thymocytes. These receptors came from a boy under two years old with a congenital heart defect. Each CDR3 is given with its conserved first and last residue. The D gene is left open where the match is weak. Expanded clones get a size class; other rows say once, few or many, or leave the size out.

clone_size: .
v_call: TRBV25-1
j_call: TRBJ1-6
d_call: .
cdr3_length: 14
cdr3_aa: CASSHRESSSPLHF
cdr3_nt: TGTGCCAGCAGCCATAGGGAGTCCAGTTCACCCCTCCACTTT

clone_size: .
v_call: TRBV5-1
j_call: TRBJ2-1
d_call: TRBD2
cdr3_length: 16
cdr3_aa: CASSLRLAHKSGEQFF
cdr3_nt: TGCGCCAGCAGTTTGAGACTAGCCCACAAGTCCGGGGAGCAGTTCTTC

clone_size: .
v_call: TRBV27
j_call: TRBJ2-7
d_call: TRBD1
cdr3_length: 16
cdr3_aa: CASRERIGTGPYEQYF
cdr3_nt: TGTGCCAGCAGGGAGAGGATCGGGACAGGGCCCTACGAGCAGTACTTC

clone_size: once
v_call: TRBV6-1
j_call: TRBJ1-6
d_call: .
cdr3_length: 17
cdr3_aa: CASSGLTLNSYNSPLHF
cdr3_nt: TGTGCCAGCAGTGGCCTGACACTTAACTCCTATAATTCACCCCTCCACTTT

clone_size: .
v_call: TRBV5-1
j_call: TRBJ1-2
d_call: .
cdr3_length: 13
cdr3_aa: CASSLDNNYGYTF
cdr3_nt: TGCGCCAGCAGCTTGGACAATAACTATGGCTACACCTTC

clone_size: .
v_call: TRBV27
j_call: TRBJ2-2
d_call: TRBD1
cdr3_length: 14
cdr3_aa: CAGRDRGNSGELFF
cdr3_nt: TGTGCCGGCCGGGACAGGGGGAACTCCGGGGAGCTGTTTTTT

clone_size: .
v_call: TRBV6-1
j_call: TRBJ2-5
d_call: TRBD2
cdr3_length: 17
cdr3_aa: CASSENGSGRAGETQYF
cdr3_nt: TGTGCCAGCAGTGAAAACGGTAGCGGGAGGGCCGGAGAGACCCAGTACTTC

clone_size: .
v_call: TRBV28
j_call: TRBJ1-1
d_call: .
cdr3_length: 16
cdr3_aa: CASSLEGYGVTTEAFF
cdr3_nt: TGTGCCAGCAGTTTAGAGGGATATGGGGTAACCACTGAAGCTTTCTTT

clone_size: .
v_call: TRBV7-9
j_call: TRBJ2-1
d_call: .
cdr3_length: 12
cdr3_aa: CASSLISREQFF
cdr3_nt: TGTGCCAGCAGCTTAATATCACGGGAGCAGTTCTTC

clone_size: .
v_call: TRBV7-2
j_call: TRBJ2-1
d_call: TRBD2
cdr3_length: 14
cdr3_aa: CASSHRLAGAPQFF
cdr3_nt: TGTGCCAGCAGCCATCGACTAGCGGGAGCACCCCAGTTCTTC

clone_size: .
v_call: TRBV7-6
j_call: TRBJ2-1
d_call: TRBD1
cdr3_length: 15
cdr3_aa: CASSGFGQGGNEQFF
cdr3_nt: TGTGCCAGCAGCGGTTTCGGACAGGGAGGAAATGAGCAGTTCTTC

clone_size: few
v_call: TRBV6-5
j_call: TRBJ1-1
d_call: TRBD1
cdr3_length: 15
cdr3_aa: CASSYRTGANTEAFF
cdr3_nt: TGTGCCAGCAGTTACCGGACAGGGGCGAACACTGAAGCTTTCTTT

clone_size: once
v_call: TRBV10-3
j_call: TRBJ1-3
d_call: .
cdr3_length: 17
cdr3_aa: CAISDPYPHSSGNTIYF
cdr3_nt: TGTGCCATCAGTGACCCCTACCCACACAGTTCTGGAAACACCATATATTTT

clone_size: .
v_call: TRBV28
j_call: TRBJ1-1
d_call: TRBD1
cdr3_length: 15
cdr3_aa: CASSKLQGACAEAFF
cdr3_nt: TGTGCCAGCAGCAAACTACAGGGGGCGTGCGCTGAAGCTTTCTTT

clone_size: .
v_call: TRBV5-1
j_call: TRBJ2-7
d_call: TRBD1
cdr3_length: 13
cdr3_aa: CASSWTGAYEQYF
cdr3_nt: TGCGCCAGCAGCTGGACAGGGGCCTACGAGCAGTACTTC

clone_size: .
v_call: TRBV27
j_call: TRBJ2-7
d_call: TRBD1
cdr3_length: 15
cdr3_aa: CASTSSTGEINEQYF
cdr3_nt: TGTGCCAGCACCTCGTCGACAGGGGAGATCAACGAGCAGTACTTC

clone_size: .
v_call: TRBV9
j_call: TRBJ2-3
d_call: TRBD2
cdr3_length: 16
cdr3_aa: CASTGGGGGHTDTQYF
cdr3_nt: TGTGCCAGCACGGGAGGTGGCGGGGGGCACACAGATACGCAGTATTTT

clone_size: .
v_call: TRBV6-1
j_call: TRBJ2-5
d_call: TRBD2
cdr3_length: 15
cdr3_aa: CASSDGRGGHGSQYF
cdr3_nt: TGTGCCAGCAGTGACGGCCGGGGGGGGCATGGATCCCAGTACTTC

clone_size: .
v_call: TRBV5-1
j_call: TRBJ1-1
d_call: .
cdr3_length: 13
cdr3_aa: CASSSDTFTEAFF
cdr3_nt: TGCGCCAGCAGCTCAGATACCTTCACTGAAGCTTTCTTT

clone_size: .
v_call: TRBV11-2
j_call: TRBJ1-2
d_call: .
cdr3_length: 18
cdr3_aa: CASSLPPLGQGGSYGYTF
cdr3_nt: TGTGCCAGCAGCTTACCCCCCCTTGGGCAGGGAGGTAGCTATGGCTACACCTTC

clone_size: .
v_call: TRBV10-3
j_call: TRBJ2-3
d_call: .
cdr3_length: 18
cdr3_aa: CAISESEVGANFTDTQYF
cdr3_nt: TGTGCCATCAGTGAGTCCGAAGTGGGAGCGAACTTCACAGATACGCAGTATTTT

clone_size: few
v_call: TRBV14
j_call: TRBJ2-7
d_call: .
cdr3_length: 15
cdr3_aa: CASSHVSSGRYEQYF
cdr3_nt: TGTGCCAGCAGCCACGTGAGTAGCGGACGCTACGAGCAGTACTTC

clone_size: .
v_call: TRBV10-3
j_call: TRBJ2-3
d_call: TRBD2
cdr3_length: 16
cdr3_aa: CAISGTSGGRTDTQYF
cdr3_nt: TGTGCCATCAGTGGGACTAGCGGGGGTAGGACAGATACGCAGTATTTT

clone_size: .
v_call: TRBV5-1
j_call: TRBJ1-6
d_call: .
cdr3_length: 18
cdr3_aa: CASSSGSRDKRLGSPLHF
cdr3_nt: TGCGCCAGCAGCTCCGGCTCCCGGGACAAGAGGCTTGGTTCACCCCTCCACTTT

clone_size: .
v_call: TRBV28
j_call: TRBJ2-3
d_call: TRBD2
cdr3_length: 16
cdr3_aa: CASSSFGGGGTDTQYF
cdr3_nt: TGTGCCAGCAGTTCATTTGGTGGGGGGGGCACAGATACGCAGTATTTT

clone_size: .
v_call: TRBV6-5
j_call: TRBJ2-5
d_call: .
cdr3_length: 16
cdr3_aa: CASSYLPGLKVETQYF
cdr3_nt: TGTGCCAGCAGTTACTTACCGGGACTCAAGGTTGAGACCCAGTACTTC

clone_size: .
v_call: TRBV5-1
j_call: TRBJ2-3
d_call: TRBD1
cdr3_length: 13
cdr3_aa: CASSNTGADTQYF
cdr3_nt: TGCGCCAGCAGCAACACAGGGGCAGATACGCAGTATTTT

clone_size: .
v_call: TRBV6-4
j_call: TRBJ2-7
d_call: .
cdr3_length: 13
cdr3_aa: CASRRAGGYEQYF
cdr3_nt: TGTGCCAGCAGGCGGGCCGGCGGCTACGAGCAGTACTTC

clone_size: .
v_call: TRBV10-3
j_call: TRBJ1-5
d_call: .
cdr3_length: 17
cdr3_aa: CAISILRQGRSNQPQHF
cdr3_nt: TGTGCCATCAGCATATTACGGCAGGGTAGGTCGAATCAGCCCCAGCATTTT

clone_size: .
v_call: TRBV14
j_call: TRBJ1-1
d_call: TRBD1
cdr3_length: 16
cdr3_aa: CASSTRRDSLNTEAFF
cdr3_nt: TGTGCCAGCAGCACTAGGAGGGACAGTCTTAACACTGAAGCTTTCTTT

clone_size: .
v_call: TRBV19
j_call: TRBJ2-1
d_call: TRBD2
cdr3_length: 14
cdr3_aa: CASSIYGGLVEQFF
cdr3_nt: TGTGCCAGTAGTATTTACGGGGGGTTGGTTGAGCAGTTCTTC

clone_size: .
v_call: TRBV9
j_call: TRBJ2-1
d_call: .
cdr3_length: 14
cdr3_aa: CASSVDREDNEQFF
cdr3_nt: TGTGCCAGCAGCGTAGATAGGGAGGACAATGAGCAGTTCTTC

clone_size: .
v_call: TRBV5-6
j_call: TRBJ1-6
d_call: TRBD1
cdr3_length: 16
cdr3_aa: CASSNLDRVGNSPLHF
cdr3_nt: TGTGCCAGCAGCAACCTAGACAGGGTTGGTAATTCACCCCTCCACTTT

clone_size: .
v_call: TRBV6-1
j_call: TRBJ1-5
d_call: .
cdr3_length: 12
cdr3_aa: CASSDPGEPQHF
cdr3_nt: TGTGCCAGCAGTGACCCAGGCGAGCCCCAGCATTTT

clone_size: .
v_call: TRBV13
j_call: TRBJ1-2
d_call: .
cdr3_length: 16
cdr3_aa: CASSQPTQGLNYGYTF
cdr3_nt: TGTGCCAGCAGCCAACCCACTCAGGGACTAAACTATGGCTACACCTTC

clone_size: .
v_call: TRBV27
j_call: TRBJ1-1
d_call: .
cdr3_length: 14
cdr3_aa: CASSRPGQNTEAFF
cdr3_nt: TGTGCCAGCAGTCGCCCGGGACAGAACACTGAAGCTTTCTTT

clone_size: .
v_call: TRBV5-4
j_call: TRBJ1-6
d_call: TRBD1
cdr3_length: 16
cdr3_aa: CASSYSTGTGDSPLHF
cdr3_nt: TGTGCCAGCAGCTATAGTACCGGGACAGGGGATTCACCCCTCCACTTT

clone_size: .
v_call: TRBV25-1
j_call: TRBJ2-1
d_call: .
cdr3_length: 15
cdr3_aa: CASSVPGPAGDEQFF
cdr3_nt: TGTGCCAGCAGTGTCCCGGGCCCTGCAGGGGATGAGCAGTTCTTC

clone_size: .
v_call: TRBV27
j_call: TRBJ2-5
d_call: .
cdr3_length: 16
cdr3_aa: CASSLSLSRRLETQYF
cdr3_nt: TGTGCCAGCAGTTTATCTCTGAGCCGGAGGTTGGAGACCCAGTACTTC

clone_size: .
v_call: TRBV25-1
j_call: TRBJ2-7
d_call: .
cdr3_length: 13
cdr3_aa: CASEELSSYEQYF
cdr3_nt: TGTGCCAGCGAAGAACTTAGCTCCTACGAGCAGTACTTC